The 25 T cell receptor beta chains below come from one sample, sequenced in a study of OX40 agonist ivuxolimab in advanced cancers. Clones were read by immunoSEQ multiplex PCR, and TCRdb kept only the in-frame ones, dropping some. The sample shows about 64,000 clones, around four fifths of them seen only once. The sample in question was CD4+ or CD8+ T cells sorted from blood, obtained in a trial of the OX40 agonist ivuxolimab. These receptors originate from an adult with an advanced solid tumor such as melanoma, head and neck, liver or kidney cancer.

CDR3 protein: CASSRDFTEAFF. In DNA, the CDR3 is TGTGCCAGCAGCCGCGATTTCACTGAAGCTTTCTTT. The chain has TRBV25-1 and TRBJ1-1; D gene uncertain. The CDR3 totals 12 residues. Germline V gives CDR1 MGHDK, CDR2 SYGVNS. V lost 6 bases and J lost 4, with 9 bases in between.

The chain is built from TRBV10-3 and TRBJ2-5; D possibly corresponds to TRBD1 (5 bases). The V end lost 0 bases, the J end lost 2 bases, and 7 bases lay between the germline ends. Germline V lookup: CDR1 ENHRY, CDR2 SYGVKD. This CDR3 contains 14 residues. CDR3 residues: CAISESGRQETQYF. The CDR3, as DNA: TGTGCCATCAGTGAGTCGGGGCGGCAAGAGACCCAGTACTTC.

This rearrangement joins TRBV6-5 to TRBJ1-5; D not resolved. Germline-derived CDR1 and CDR2 are MNHEY and SVGAGI. The V end was cut by 7 bases, the J end by 5 bases, with 12 bases between. This CDR3 contains 13 residues. DNA of the CDR3: TGTGCCAGCACCCCTAACGAAGATCAGCCCCAGCATTTT. Its translation is CASTPNEDQPQHF.

The chain recombines TRBV7-6 with TRBJ1-3; D is perhaps TRBD1 (5 bases). V lost 3 bases and J lost 3, with 12 bases in between. The CDR3 is 15 amino acids. In germline, CDR1 is SGHVS, CDR2 FNYEAQ. In nucleotides, the CDR3 is TGTGCCAGCAGCTTGGGGCGAATCGATGGAAACACCATATATTTT. Translated: CASSLGRIDGNTIYF.

The rearrangement uses TRBV5-1 and TRBJ1-6; the D gene is possibly TRBD1 (6 bases). The CDR3 consists of 15 residues. The germline gives CDR1 SGHRS, CDR2 YFSETQ. V was trimmed by 4 bases and J by 7 bases, leaving 15 bases between them. CDR3 in amino acids: CASSGTSGANSPLHF. The CDR3 DNA sequence: TGCGCCAGCAGCGGGACATCAGGGGCAAATTCACCCCTCCACTTT.

This chain's CDR3 is CASSAQGLNTEAFF. The DNA of the CDR3 is TGTGCCAGCAGTGCGCAGGGTTTGAACACTGAAGCTTTCTTT. The rearrangement uses TRBV2 and TRBJ1-1; TRBD1 might be the D (5 bases). The V gene lost 4 bases and the J gene lost 0 bases, with 9 bases spanning the gap. The germline V gene encodes CDR1 SNHLY and CDR2 FYNNEI. The CDR3 loop spans 14 amino acids.

This clone has only a few counts. One end of the junction does not line up with germline, which may come from a read error. This chain links TRBV5-1 with TRBJ2-2; 11 bases are a match to TRBD2. This CDR3 is 15 amino acids long. CDR1 and CDR2 (germline): SGHRS, YFSETQ. The CDR3: CASTLTSGAPGELFF. CDR3 in DNA: TGCGCCAGCACCTTGACTAGCGGGGCGCCCGGGGAGCTGTTTTTT.

The chain combines TRBV7-9 with TRBJ2-7; a possible D gene is TRBD1 (5 bases). Between the trimmed V and J ends, which lost 3 bases and 3 bases, there was a span of 12 bases. Germline CDR1 reads SEHNR; CDR2 reads FQNEAQ (reference sequence). The CDR3 is 14 amino acids. The CDR3 protein is CASSFGVQGYEQYF. CDR3 DNA sequence: TGTGCCAGCAGCTTTGGTGTCCAGGGCTACGAGCAGTACTTC. The full variable domain, with the rest looked up from reference TRBV7-9 and TRBJ2-7, is DTGVSQNPRHKITKRGQNVTFRCDPISEHNRLYWYRQTLGQGPEFLTYFQNEAQLEKSRLLSDRFSAERPKGSFSTLEIQRTEQGDSAMYLCASSFGVQGYEQYFGPGTRLTVT.

The gene calls are TRBV28 and TRBJ2-5, with D unresolved. V lost 8 bases and J 1 base, leaving 11 bases between the germline ends. Germline assignment: CDR1 MDHEN and CDR2 SYDVKM. CDR3 size: 13 residues. The CDR3 DNA sequence: TGTGCCAGCCGCCGCAGGCCCCAAGAGACCCAGTACTTC. Translating it yields CASRRRPQETQYF.

Concerning this clone itself: A read error may produce the germline difference seen at one junction end. The genes are TRBV7-2 and TRBJ1-2; maybe TRBD1 (5 bases). The germline gives CDR1 SGHTA, CDR2 FQGNSA. This CDR3 spans 14 amino acids. The CDR3 bases are TGTGCCAGCAGCTCCGGGGCCTTTGGGAGGTACTACATTTTC. Its protein is CASSSGAFGRYYIF.

The chain employs TRBV28 and TRBJ2-2; D gene unclear. The CDR3 extends over 17 amino acids. CDR1 and CDR2 (germline): MDHEN, SYDVKM. V gave up 1 base and J gave up 0 bases, with 12 bases separating them. The CDR3 coding sequence is TGTGCCAGCAGTTTATCACTTATTACAGCGAACACCGGGGAGCTGTTTTTT. It yields the protein CASSLSLITANTGELFF.

The V call is TRBV9, the J call TRBJ1-4; no clear D. The ends were cut back, 8 bases at V and 0 bases at J, with 11 bases in the middle. The CDR3 runs 14 residues. Per germline, CDR1 SGDLS and CDR2 YYNGEE. CDR3 DNA: TGTGCCAGTAGTGGCGGTGCAACTAATGAAAAACTGTTTTTT. The encoded protein is CASSGGATNEKLFF.

V gene TRBV5-4 combines with J gene TRBJ1-2; D remains unclear. V was pared by 1 base and J by 4 bases, with 14 bases between. Germline V gene sequence: CDR1 SGHNT, CDR2 YYREEE (reference sequence). The CDR3 is made up of 15 amino acids. CDR3 loop: CASSLSREGSYGYTF. CDR3 DNA: TGTGCCAGCAGCTTGTCGCGGGAGGGTAGCTATGGCTACACCTTC.

Written as DNA, the CDR3 is TGTGCCTGCCCAAAATTCTCGCAGCAAGAGACCCAGTACTTC. Translated: CACPKFSQQETQYF. This chain links TRBV30 with TRBJ2-5; D gene ambiguous. The V gene's germline CDR1 is GTSNPN and CDR2 SVGIG (reference sequence). The CDR3 runs 14 residues. V lost 6 bases and J lost 2, with 16 bases in between.

The chain links TRBV5-1 to TRBJ2-3; TRBD2 agrees at 7 bases. The CDR3 is made up of 16 amino acids. CDR1 SGHRS and CDR2 YFSETQ come from the germline V gene. The J segment lost 4 bases and the V segment lost 1 base, leaving 9 bases of the junction unmatched. CDR3 residues: CASSLNGRVSADTQYF. Written as DNA, the CDR3 is TGCGCCAGCAGCTTGAATGGGAGGGTGTCCGCAGATACGCAGTATTTT.

The V call is TRBV11-2, the J call TRBJ1-6; D is undetermined. V lost 0 bases, J lost 10 bases, and 13 bases lay in between. This CDR3 has 15 amino acids. Germline CDR1 reads SGHAT; CDR2 reads FQNNGV. CDR3 sequence reads: CASSLDPGFVSPLHF. CDR3 sequence (DNA): TGTGCCAGCAGCTTAGATCCCGGTTTCGTATCACCCCTCCACTTT. The complete variable domain, with remaining parts taken from reference TRBV11-2 and TRBJ1-6, reads EAGVAQSPRYKIIEKRQSVAFWCNPISGHATLYWYQQILGQGPKLLIQFQNNGVVDDSQLPKDRFSAERLKGVDSTLKIQPAKLEDSAVYLCASSLDPGFVSPLHFGNGTRLTVT.

This chain joins TRBV11-2 and TRBJ1-2; no clear D. This CDR3 contains 15 residues. Germline lookup yields CDR1 SGHAT and CDR2 FQNNGV. The V and J ends lost 2 bases and 5 bases respectively, with 15 bases between them. The CDR3: CASSLNSGGVYGYTF. CDR3 nucleotide sequence: TGTGCCAGCAGCTTAAATTCAGGCGGGGTATATGGCTACACCTTC.

This clone was observed once. The rearrangement uses TRBV7-8 and TRBJ2-7, with a possible D match to TRBD2 (6 bases). Trimming stripped 2 bases from V and 2 bases from J, with 10 bases between. Germline CDR1 is SGHVS and CDR2 is FQNEAQ. This CDR3 is built from 14 residues. The CDR3 bases are TGTGCCAGCAGCTTAAGGCGGGGCGCCTACGAGCAGTACTTC. It translates to CASSLRRGAYEQYF.

The rearrangement joins TRBV4-1 to TRBJ2-7; possibly TRBD1 for D (5 bases). V shed 5 bases and J shed 2 bases, with 10 bases lying between them. Germline-derived CDR1 and CDR2 are MGHRA and YSYEKL. The CDR3 runs to 13 residues. The CDR3 DNA is TGCGCCAGCAGCGGGGCAACCCCCTACGAGCAGTACTTC. Protein product: CASSGATPYEQYF.

V and J are TRBV7-9 and TRBJ1-2, with D perhaps matching TRBD1 (6 bases). CDR3 length: 13 amino acids. From germline, CDR1 is SEHNR and CDR2 FQNEAQ (reference sequence). Between the trimmed V and J ends, which lost 5 bases and 4 bases, there was a span of 11 bases. DNA of the CDR3: TGTGCCAGCAGCAACTGGGACACCTATGGCTACACCTTC. Protein: CASSNWDTYGYTF.

V is TRBV7-9 and J is TRBJ1-4; 10 bases line up with TRBD1. CDR1 and CDR2 (germline): SEHNR, FQNEAQ (reference sequence). The trim removed 4 bases at V and 1 base at J, leaving 3 bases unmatched. The CDR3 loop spans 16 amino acids. As DNA, the CDR3 is TGTGCCAGCAGCTCCCGGGACAGGGGAACTAATGAAAAACTGTTTTTT. Its protein product is CASSSRDRGTNEKLFF.

This chain connects TRBV15 to TRBJ2-7; perhaps TRBD2 as D (5 bases). V lost 1 base and J 7 bases, leaving 14 bases between the germline ends. This CDR3 is 14 amino acids long. CDR1 is LNHNV and CDR2 is YYDKDF in the germline V gene (reference sequence). The CDR3 nucleotides read TGTGCCACCAGCAGAGGGGTGGGAGCGCGGGAGCAGTACTTC. This encodes CATSRGVGAREQYF.

V is TRBV27 and J is TRBJ2-7, with TRBD1 matching 8 bases. The CDR3 totals 13 residues. V was pared by 7 bases and J by 3 bases, with 5 bases of the junction left unmatched. Germline V lookup: CDR1 MNHEY, CDR2 SMNVEV (reference sequence). CDR3 protein: CASKKTGDYEQYF. The CDR3 region has the DNA TGTGCCAGCAAAAAGACAGGGGACTACGAGCAGTACTTC.

The chain links TRBV5-4 to TRBJ1-3, with D maybe TRBD1 (5 bases). Per the germline V gene, CDR1 is SGHNT and CDR2 is YYREEE (reference sequence). V lost 2 bases and J 0 bases, leaving 12 bases between the germline ends. The CDR3 spans 16 residues. Here the CDR3 DNA reads TGTGCCAGCAGCTTAACGGGGGGTTCCTCTGGAAACACCATATATTTT. This encodes CASSLTGGSSGNTIYF.

The J gene is TRBJ1-4, the V gene TRBV6-4, with D maybe TRBD1 (5 bases). There are 15 residues in the CDR3. V lost 6 bases to trimming and J lost 8 bases, with 19 bases between them. The V gene's germline CDR1 is MRHNA and CDR2 SNTAGT. The DNA of the CDR3 is TGTGCCAGCAGGAGGGGAGAAGCAGGGAACGAAAAACTGTTTTTT. Translating it yields CASRRGEAGNEKLFF.